This T cell receptor (beta chain) was recorded in a study of T cells in Graves' hyperthyroidism and ophthalmopathy. Researchers amplified the TCR beta CDR3 regions from RNA transcripts. Researchers ran a first-round RT-PCR on the TCR CDR3 using the HTBI primer set. TCRdb re-derived calls from the multiplex PCR reads in MiXCR, one entry per CDR3 protein. Of about 540,000 distinct CDR3 sequences listed, more than 45% are singletons. Germline-derived CDR1 and CDR2 are SEHNR and FQNEAQ (reference sequence). The CDR3 spans 15 residues. Deletions cut 5 bases from V and 7 bases from J, with 19 bases between. If no ophthalmopathy progression occurred within 18 months, Graves' hyperthyroidism was stable. Hyperthyroidism had been newly diagnosed in patients aged 18 to 65, and its duration was under 2 months.

This receptor was obtained from a woman aged 18-29 years with Graves' hyperthyroidism. The chain joins TRBV7-9 to TRBJ2-3; possible D gene TRBD2, 6 bases. The source material was peripheral blood or thyroid tissue (not recorded which). The CDR3 reads CASSLLPGSPNTQYF. The CDR3 coding sequence is TGTGCCAGCAGCCTCCTTCCCGGGAGTCCGAATACGCAGTATTTT.